Below, one T cell receptor (beta chain) is given with its context. In germline, CDR1 is SGHDT, CDR2 YYEEEE. CDR3 length: 16 amino acids. The V gene end was trimmed by 5 bases and the J gene end by 4 bases; junction bases not matched to a gene: 6. Only in-frame clones appear in the TCRdb table, and some are missing; sequencing was by immunoSEQ multiplex PCR. The data contain some 60,000 clones, about 89% of them seen just once; the ten biggest clones take up 3.8%. The record originates from a study of OX40 agonist ivuxolimab in advanced cancers. This chain links TRBV5-6 with TRBJ2-3; TRBD2 matches at 14 bases. The clonotype comes from an adult with an advanced solid tumor such as melanoma, head and neck, liver or kidney cancer. The input for sequencing was CD4+ or CD8+ T cells sorted from blood, taken in a trial of the OX40 agonist ivuxolimab. The CDR3 DNA reads as TGTGCCAGCAGGCCGGGACTAGCGGGAGTTCCAGATACGCAGTATTTT. Translating gives CASRPGLAGVPDTQYF.